The sequence of this T cell receptor (beta chain) was determined in a study of T cells in localized non-small cell lung cancer. Study-level findings and limits: Only one tumor region was sequenced, so heterogeneity remains possible. Within adjacent lung there appeared a median approximately 60 of the top 100 tumor clones. In the blood, greater T cell density corresponded to longer overall survival. Measurement of T cell clonality placed uninvolved adjacent lung highest, above the level in tumor.

TCRdb's copy holds only in-frame clones and misses some; the assay was immunoSEQ multiplex PCR. The table has 60,000 or so clones, more than 80% seen once. As regards this clone: Antigen unknown.

CDR1 and CDR2 (germline): SGHDN, FVKESK. The CDR3 has 12 amino acids. The V end lost 4 bases, the J end lost 8 bases, and 11 bases lay between the germline ends. The sample was PBMCs, taken before any cancer treatment. V is TRBV14 and J is TRBJ1-2; D is uncertain. The sequence was obtained from a man aged 40 to 69 with stage II lung adenocarcinoma. The CDR3: CASSRLLGGYTF. CDR3 DNA: TGTGCCAGCAGCCGGCTCCTTGGGGGCTACACCTTC.